This is a list of T cell receptor beta chains from one sample in a study of blood T cells in healthy people across ages. TCRdb fed the 5' RACE reads into MiXCR, producing one record per CDR3 protein. The sample carries over a million distinct CDR3 sequences, 35% to 45% recorded once. The specimen sequenced was blood. The receptors were sampled from a woman under 30 in good health. Each CDR3 is given with its conserved first and last residue. The order of the fields is CDR3 DNA, CDR3 protein, clone size, J gene, V gene, D gene. A D gene is named only where the DNA matches it firmly. Not every row has a clone size; where given, it reads once, few, many or a size class.

DNA: TGTGCCAGCAGCAACGAGGGACGGCTCTATGGCTACACCTTC
CDR3: CASSNEGRLYGYTF
size: .
J: TRBJ1-2
V: TRBV3-1
D: .

DNA: TGTGCCAGCAGTGAATACAACACAGATACGCAGTATTTT
CDR3: CASSEYNTDTQYF
size: .
J: TRBJ2-3
V: TRBV2
D: .

DNA: TGCGCCAGCAGCCAAGACGGGATTTCTGGGGCCAACGTCCTGACTTTC
CDR3: CASSQDGISGANVLTF
size: .
J: TRBJ2-6
V: TRBV4-1
D: .

DNA: TGCAGCGTTGAACCCAGCAGCACAGATACGCAGTATTTT
CDR3: CSVEPSSTDTQYF
size: many
J: TRBJ2-3
V: TRBV29-1
D: .

DNA: TGCAGTGCCGACAGGTCCTCTAGCACAGATACGCAGTATTTT
CDR3: CSADRSSSTDTQYF
size: few
J: TRBJ2-3
V: TRBV20-1
D: .

DNA: TGCAGTGCGAGAATCGGGACTAGCGGTTACAATGAGCAGTTCTTC
CDR3: CSARIGTSGYNEQFF
size: .
J: TRBJ2-1
V: TRBV20-1
D: TRBD2

DNA: TGTGCCAGCAGTCACCAGGATAACTATGGCTACACCTTC
CDR3: CASSHQDNYGYTF
size: .
J: TRBJ1-2
V: TRBV6-6
D: .

DNA: TGTGCCAGCACCCCGGGACAGGGGCTTTACACAGATACGCAGTATTTT
CDR3: CASTPGQGLYTDTQYF
size: .
J: TRBJ2-3
V: TRBV12-3/TRBV12-4
D: TRBD1

DNA: TGTGCCAGCAGGGGCCCACTCTTGGGCGAGCAGTACTTC
CDR3: CASRGPLLGEQYF
size: few
J: TRBJ2-7
V: TRBV6-6
D: .

DNA: TGTGCCATCAGTGAGATGTACGAGCAGTACTTC
CDR3: CAISEMYEQYF
size: .
J: TRBJ2-7
V: TRBV10-3
D: .

DNA: TGCGCCAGCAGCCCCAACGAAGGAAGAGGTCAGCCCCAGCATTTT
CDR3: CASSPNEGRGQPQHF
size: .
J: TRBJ1-5
V: TRBV5-1
D: .

DNA: TGTGCCAGCAGCGTAGCCGGGACAGGGGCCTACGAGCAGTACTTC
CDR3: CASSVAGTGAYEQYF
size: few
J: TRBJ2-7
V: TRBV9
D: TRBD1

DNA: TGCAGTGCTAAGCAGGGACTAGCTATAGATGAGCAGTTCTTC
CDR3: CSAKQGLAIDEQFF
size: .
J: TRBJ2-1
V: TRBV20-1
D: TRBD2

DNA: TGCAGCGTACAGGGAAATAGCAATCAGCCCCAGCATTTT
CDR3: CSVQGNSNQPQHF
size: few
J: TRBJ1-5
V: TRBV29-1
D: .

DNA: TGTGCCAGCAGTTATTCCCTTTCATCTGGAAAGGGGGACTATGGCTACACCTTC
CDR3: CASSYSLSSGKGDYGYTF
size: .
J: TRBJ1-2
V: TRBV6-5
D: .

DNA: TGCAGCGTGAAGGGACTTGGGACCTACGAGCAGTACTTC
CDR3: CSVKGLGTYEQYF
size: few
J: TRBJ2-7
V: TRBV29-1
D: .

DNA: TGTGCCAGCAGTCGTACCGTGACGGGACGGACTAGCGGTCCCTACGAGCAGTACTTC
CDR3: CASSRTVTGRTSGPYEQYF
size: once
J: TRBJ2-7
V: TRBV6-7
D: TRBD2

DNA: TGTGCCAGCAGCCTGCATGGGAGCGTGGAAAAACTGTTTTTT
CDR3: CASSLHGSVEKLFF
size: .
J: TRBJ1-4
V: TRBV7-9
D: .

DNA: TGTGCCAGCAGCGCCCGACCGGACATTTCCTATAATTCACCCCTCCACTTT
CDR3: CASSARPDISYNSPLHF
size: .
J: TRBJ1-6
V: TRBV9
D: .

DNA: TGTGCCAGCAGAGTAACAGGGGACAATGAGCAGTACTTC
CDR3: CASRVTGDNEQYF
size: .
J: TRBJ2-7
V: TRBV2
D: TRBD1

DNA: TGTGCCAGCAGCTCACTGGGGAGGGCCCCAGATACGCAGTATTTT
CDR3: CASSSLGRAPDTQYF
size: .
J: TRBJ2-3
V: TRBV7-2
D: TRBD2

DNA: TGTGCCAGCAGTTCCCCCTCCCGGCGGAGGTACGAGCAGTACTTC
CDR3: CASSSPSRRRYEQYF
size: few
J: TRBJ2-7
V: TRBV28
D: .

DNA: TGCGCCAGCAGCCCACAGCCGGCGTACTACAATGAGCAGTTCTTC
CDR3: CASSPQPAYYNEQFF
size: .
J: TRBJ2-1
V: TRBV5-1
D: .

DNA: TGCAGTGCCAGGGGGGTGCTTCTCGGAGTGAATGAGCAGTTCTTC
CDR3: CSARGVLLGVNEQFF
size: .
J: TRBJ2-1
V: TRBV20-1
D: .

DNA: TGTGCCAGCAGCCAAGTGGGACAGACTTACAATGAGCAGTACTTC
CDR3: CASSQVGQTYNEQYF
size: few
J: TRBJ2-7
V: TRBV3-1
D: TRBD1

DNA: TGTGCCACCAGACAATCGGGAAATTTAGGCTACACCTTC
CDR3: CATRQSGNLGYTF
size: few
J: TRBJ1-2
V: TRBV15
D: .

DNA: TGCAGTGCTAGGGAAATCGGACTAGCGGACTACGAGCAGTACTTC
CDR3: CSAREIGLADYEQYF
size: many
J: TRBJ2-7
V: TRBV20-1
D: TRBD2

DNA: TGTGCCAGCAGCGTATGGACAGGGACCTCCTACGAGCAGTACTTC
CDR3: CASSVWTGTSYEQYF
size: few
J: TRBJ2-7
V: TRBV21-1
D: .

DNA: TGTGCCAGCAGCGTAGCGGCTAGCGGGAGTTATGAGCAGTACTTC
CDR3: CASSVAASGSYEQYF
size: once
J: TRBJ2-7
V: TRBV9
D: TRBD2

DNA: TGTGCCAGTAGTAAAAGAAGGACGACCTACGAGCAGTACTTC
CDR3: CASSKRRTTYEQYF
size: .
J: TRBJ2-7
V: TRBV19
D: .

DNA: TGTGCCAGCAGCTTAGATCACGACAGGGCGTGGGAAAAACTGTTTTTT
CDR3: CASSLDHDRAWEKLFF
size: .
J: TRBJ1-4
V: TRBV11-2
D: TRBD1

DNA: TGTGCCAGCAGCGAACCAGACAGGGATGGCTACACCTTC
CDR3: CASSEPDRDGYTF
size: .
J: TRBJ1-2
V: TRBV9
D: TRBD1

DNA: TGTGCCTGGGGGGATAGGCCCGAGCAGTACTTC
CDR3: CAWGDRPEQYF
size: .
J: TRBJ2-7
V: TRBV30
D: .

DNA: TGTGCCAGTTCGACCACTGAAAGACAGGCCGTAGGTCAGCCCCAGCATTTT
CDR3: CASSTTERQAVGQPQHF
size: few
J: TRBJ1-5
V: TRBV21-1
D: .

DNA: TGTGCCAGCAGCGCTCCGCAGGGGTATGAGCAGTTCTTC
CDR3: CASSAPQGYEQFF
size: .
J: TRBJ2-1
V: TRBV9
D: .

DNA: TGCAGTCGACCGGGCGGGAAGTACAATGAGCAGTTCTTC
CDR3: CSRPGGKYNEQFF
size: .
J: TRBJ2-1
V: TRBV20-1
D: .

DNA: TGCAGTGCTAGAAGTGGGGGCCTCTACAATGAGCAGTTCTTC
CDR3: CSARSGGLYNEQFF
size: .
J: TRBJ2-1
V: TRBV20-1
D: .

DNA: TGTGCCAGGAACGACTGGGGCGAGCAGTACTTC
CDR3: CARNDWGEQYF
size: .
J: TRBJ2-7
V: TRBV19
D: .

DNA: TGCAGCGTTGTAGGCCGAGGGCCTGATTGCTCCTACAATGAGCAGTTCTTC
CDR3: CSVVGRGPDCSYNEQFF
size: .
J: TRBJ2-1
V: TRBV29-1
D: .

DNA: TGTGCCATCGACTCCGGGACTAACACGGAGACCCAGTACTTC
CDR3: CAIDSGTNTETQYF
size: .
J: TRBJ2-5
V: TRBV7-9
D: TRBD2

DNA: TGTGCCAGCATGTTTGCGGGTGAGGGGGAGACCCAGTACTTC
CDR3: CASMFAGEGETQYF
size: .
J: TRBJ2-5
V: TRBV6-5
D: .

DNA: TGCAGCGTGAGTGGGGACAGAACTAATGAAAAACTGTTTTTT
CDR3: CSVSGDRTNEKLFF
size: .
J: TRBJ1-4
V: TRBV29-1
D: TRBD1

DNA: TGTGCCAGCAGTCCCGGGACTAGCGGGAGGAAGTTGTCGACCTCCTACGAGCAGTACTTC
CDR3: CASSPGTSGRKLSTSYEQYF
size: few
J: TRBJ2-7
V: TRBV12-3/TRBV12-4
D: TRBD2

DNA: TGCAGCGTGGTGCCTACTGAAGCTTTCTTT
CDR3: CSVVPTEAFF
size: few
J: TRBJ1-1
V: TRBV29-1
D: .

DNA: TGTGCCAGCAGCTACTTCACAGGGGGCTACAATGAGCAGTTCTTC
CDR3: CASSYFTGGYNEQFF
size: few
J: TRBJ2-1
V: TRBV12-3/TRBV12-4
D: TRBD1

DNA: TGTGCCAGCAGCTTAGGTCCAGGCCTCAGGGGTGAGCAGTTCTTC
CDR3: CASSLGPGLRGEQFF
size: once
J: TRBJ2-1
V: TRBV7-9
D: .

DNA: TGTGCCAGCAGCGTAGCAGCGGGGGGGTACCAAGAGACCCAGTACTTC
CDR3: CASSVAAGGYQETQYF
size: .
J: TRBJ2-5
V: TRBV9
D: TRBD2

DNA: TGTGCCAGCAGGGACGTAGGAAACACCATATATTTT
CDR3: CASRDVGNTIYF
size: .
J: TRBJ1-3
V: TRBV6-1
D: .

DNA: TGTGCCAGCAGCGGGGGGGCAGGGGCAGGCACTGAAGCTTTCTTT
CDR3: CASSGGAGAGTEAFF
size: .
J: TRBJ1-1
V: TRBV5-8
D: .

DNA: TGCGCCAGCAGCCCCCCGTTGGGGGAGAATGAGCAGTTCTTC
CDR3: CASSPPLGENEQFF
size: .
J: TRBJ2-1
V: TRBV4-1
D: .

DNA: TGTGCCAGCAGCCAAGACTCCAGAGGTAGCGGGAGAGAATGGGCAGATACGCAGTATTTT
CDR3: CASSQDSRGSGREWADTQYF
size: few
J: TRBJ2-3
V: TRBV3-1
D: TRBD2

DNA: TGTGCCAGCAGCCAGTTGACCCAAGAGACCCAGTACTTC
CDR3: CASSQLTQETQYF
size: .
J: TRBJ2-5
V: TRBV28
D: .

DNA: TGTGCCAGCAACACTGGGGGGAGAGCTCAAGAGACCCAGTACTTC
CDR3: CASNTGGRAQETQYF
size: .
J: TRBJ2-5
V: TRBV28
D: .

DNA: TGTGCCAGCAGTTTCTCCCAGACAGTCACAGATACGCAGTATTTT
CDR3: CASSFSQTVTDTQYF
size: few
J: TRBJ2-3
V: TRBV12-3/TRBV12-4
D: .

DNA: TGCAGTGCTAGGCCAGGAAAATACAATGAGCAGTTCTTC
CDR3: CSARPGKYNEQFF
size: .
J: TRBJ2-1
V: TRBV20-1
D: .

DNA: TGTGCCACCGGAAGTCAAACGGGAGTTATGCAGTATTTT
CDR3: CATGSQTGVMQYF
size: .
J: TRBJ2-3
V: TRBV19
D: .

DNA: TGTGCCAGCAGTCTCTACACTGGGGGGCTGAACACTGAAGCTTTCTTT
CDR3: CASSLYTGGLNTEAFF
size: .
J: TRBJ1-1
V: TRBV27
D: .